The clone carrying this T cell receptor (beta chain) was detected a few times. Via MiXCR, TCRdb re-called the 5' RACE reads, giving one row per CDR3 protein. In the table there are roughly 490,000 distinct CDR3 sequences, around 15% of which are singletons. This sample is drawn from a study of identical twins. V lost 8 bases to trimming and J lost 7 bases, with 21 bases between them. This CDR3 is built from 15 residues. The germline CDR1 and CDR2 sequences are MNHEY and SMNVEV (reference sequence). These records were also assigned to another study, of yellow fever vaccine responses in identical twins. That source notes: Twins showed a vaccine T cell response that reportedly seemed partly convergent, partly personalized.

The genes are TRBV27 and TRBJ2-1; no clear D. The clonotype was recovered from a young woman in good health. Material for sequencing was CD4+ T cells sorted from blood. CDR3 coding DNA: TGTGCCAGCCGGTTCCTTACGACGGTGAGGAATGAGCAGTTCTTC. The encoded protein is CASRFLTTVRNEQFF.